A single T cell receptor beta chain is shown here with its context. Antigen unknown. Given a much more abundant clone one base away, this may be a read error. This entry comes from a study of prognosis after radiotherapy for stage I lung cancer. Study results and caveats: Differing TRBV and TRBJ gene usage was reportedly seen between patients with and without metastases. Post-treatment Shannon entropy following stereotactic body radiation therapy was lower among patients who developed distant metastases.

The ends were cut back, 2 bases at V and 4 bases at J, with 13 bases in the middle. CDR3 length equals 15 residues. Germline CDR1 reads LNHDA; CDR2 reads SQIVND (reference sequence). By two-round multiplex PCR, the TCR beta CDR3 was amplified from genomic DNA. Primers targeting each individual TRBV and TRBJ gene were applied in first-round PCR. TCRdb reanalysed the multiplex PCR reads using MiXCR and keeps one entry per CDR3 protein. The table lists over 8,500 distinct CDR3 sequences, 60% to 65% of them singletons. The chain carries TRBV19 and TRBJ2-3, with a possible D match to TRBD2 (5 bases). The source material was PBMCs, sampled before or after stereotactic body radiation therapy (not recorded which). This sequence originates from a donor over 45 with non-small cell lung cancer. The CDR3, as DNA: TGTGCCAGTAGTATAATCCCTAGCCCCGCAGATACGCAGTATTTT. Its protein is CASSIIPSPADTQYF.